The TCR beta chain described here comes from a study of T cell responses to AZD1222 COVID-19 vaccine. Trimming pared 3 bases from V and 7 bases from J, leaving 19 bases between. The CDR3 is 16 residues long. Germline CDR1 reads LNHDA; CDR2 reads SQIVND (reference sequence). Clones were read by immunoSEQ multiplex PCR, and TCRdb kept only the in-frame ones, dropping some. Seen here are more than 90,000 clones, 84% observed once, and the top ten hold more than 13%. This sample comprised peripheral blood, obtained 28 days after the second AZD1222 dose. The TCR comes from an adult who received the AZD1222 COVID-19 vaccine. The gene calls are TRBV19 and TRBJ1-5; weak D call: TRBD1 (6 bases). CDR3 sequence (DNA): TGTGCCAGTAGTATTTTTACTACAGGGATCGGCCAGCCCCAGCATTTT. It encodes CASSIFTTGIGQPQHF.